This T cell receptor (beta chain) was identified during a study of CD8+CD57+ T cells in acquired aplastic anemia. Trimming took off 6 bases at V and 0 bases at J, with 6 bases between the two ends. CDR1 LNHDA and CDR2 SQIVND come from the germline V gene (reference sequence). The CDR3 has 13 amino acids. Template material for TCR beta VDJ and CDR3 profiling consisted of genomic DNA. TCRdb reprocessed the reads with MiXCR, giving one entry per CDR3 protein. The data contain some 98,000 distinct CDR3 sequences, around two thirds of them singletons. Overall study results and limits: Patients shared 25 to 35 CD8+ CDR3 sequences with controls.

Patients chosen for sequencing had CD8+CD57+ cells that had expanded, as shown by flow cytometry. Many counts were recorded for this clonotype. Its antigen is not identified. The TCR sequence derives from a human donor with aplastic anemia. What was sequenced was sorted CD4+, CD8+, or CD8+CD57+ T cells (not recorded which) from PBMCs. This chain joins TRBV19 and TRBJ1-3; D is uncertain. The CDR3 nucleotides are TGTGCCAGTAGCGACTCCTCTGGAAACACCATATATTTT. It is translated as CASSDSSGNTIYF.